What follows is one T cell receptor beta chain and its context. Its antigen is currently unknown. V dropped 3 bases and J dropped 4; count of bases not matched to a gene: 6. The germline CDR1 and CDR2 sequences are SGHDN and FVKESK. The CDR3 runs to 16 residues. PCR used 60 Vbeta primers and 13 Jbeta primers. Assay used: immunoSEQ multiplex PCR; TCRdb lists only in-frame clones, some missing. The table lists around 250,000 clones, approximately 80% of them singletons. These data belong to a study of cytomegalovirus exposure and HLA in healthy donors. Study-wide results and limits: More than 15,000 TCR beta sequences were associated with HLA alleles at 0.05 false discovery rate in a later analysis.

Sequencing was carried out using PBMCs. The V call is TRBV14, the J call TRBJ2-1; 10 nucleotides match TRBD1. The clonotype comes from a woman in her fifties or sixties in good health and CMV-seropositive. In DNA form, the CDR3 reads TGTGCCAGCAGCCAGCCGGGACAGGGGATTTACAATGAGCAGTTCTTC. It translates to CASSQPGQGIYNEQFF.